A single sample is the source of the 18 T cell receptor beta chains below, sequenced in a study of shared T cell receptors in the human thymus. Only in-frame clones appear in the TCRdb table, and some are missing; sequencing was by immunoSEQ multiplex PCR. The sample shows roughly 660,000 clones, around 87% of them seen only once. A further study also used this sample, focusing on human thymus T cells.

Sequenced material: thymocytes. Every receptor here comes from a boy younger than two with a congenital heart defect.

The chain joins TRBV2 to TRBJ2-3; possibly TRBD2 for D (6 bases). CDR3 length equals 14 residues. The V and J ends lost 7 bases and 2 bases respectively, with 13 bases between them. Germline CDR1 is SNHLY and CDR2 is FYNNEI. The CDR3 bases are TGTGCCAGCATGTACCGGGAGTACACAGATACGCAGTATTTT. It yields the protein CASMYREYTDTQYF.

The chain couples TRBV2 to TRBJ1-5; no definite D call. From germline, CDR1 is SNHLY and CDR2 FYNNEI. The CDR3 runs 14 residues. V was clipped by 4 bases and J by 0 bases, with 7 bases between them. DNA of the CDR3: TGTGCCAGCAGTGTGGCGGATAGCAATCAGCCCCAGCATTTT. Protein product: CASSVADSNQPQHF.

The genes are TRBV10-3 and TRBJ2-3; TRBD2 aligns across 10 bases. The junction had 4 bases not matched to a gene; V was cut back by 4 bases and J by 0 bases. CDR3 length equals 16 residues. The germline CDR1 and CDR2 sequences are ENHRY and SYGVKD. CDR3 in amino acids: CAISAPSGSSTDTQYF. CDR3 nucleotides: TGTGCCATCAGTGCCCCTAGCGGGAGTAGCACAGATACGCAGTATTTT.

The chain links TRBV9 to TRBJ2-1; 7 bases are shared with TRBD2. CDR3 length equals 16 residues. CDR1 and CDR2 (germline): SGDLS, YYNGEE. Losses at the gene ends were 5 bases for V and 4 bases for J; bases not matched to a gene: 12. CDR3 sequence: CASSPPGGLGYNEQFF. In nucleotides, the CDR3 is TGTGCCAGCAGTCCTCCCGGAGGACTAGGATACAATGAGCAGTTCTTC.

The chain couples TRBV25-1 to TRBJ2-7; 11 bases agree with TRBD1. From germline, CDR1 is MGHDK and CDR2 SYGVNS. V dropped 2 bases and J dropped 2; count of bases not matched to a gene: 8. This CDR3 spans 17 amino acids. The CDR3 region has the DNA TGTGCCAGCAGTGAACCCCAAGGACAGGGGGCCCCCTACGAGCAGTACTTC. This translates into CASSEPQGQGAPYEQYF.

The rearrangement joins TRBV5-5 to TRBJ1-4; D remains unclear. Trimming shortened V by 4 bases and J by 5 bases, and 12 bases separated the two germline ends. Germline V gene data show CDR1 as SGHKS and CDR2 as YYEKEE (reference sequence). The CDR3 is made up of 14 amino acids. The CDR3 region has the DNA TGTGCCAGCAGCCCTGAGGTTCGGAATGAAAAACTGTTTTTT. This encodes CASSPEVRNEKLFF.

V usage is TRBV23-1 and J usage is TRBJ2-6; TRBD2 might be the D (6 bases). TRBV23-1 is annotated as an ORF whose role is uncertain. The length of the CDR3 is 17 residues. Between the trimmed V and J ends, which lost 6 bases and 0 bases, there was a span of 15 bases. The CDR3 region is CASSQLPAGSGANVLTF. The CDR3 nucleotides read TGCGCCAGCAGCCAACTTCCAGCGGGCTCTGGGGCCAACGTCCTGACTTTC.

This sequence joins TRBV27 and TRBJ1-2, with TRBD1 as a possible D gene (6 bases). Germline V gives CDR1 MNHEY, CDR2 SMNVEV (reference sequence). The CDR3 length is 16 residues. Trimming removed 0 bases at V and 5 bases at J, with 16 bases between. The CDR3 loop is CASSLSGAGSGYGYTF. The CDR3 nucleotides are TGTGCCAGCAGTTTATCGGGGGCAGGGTCGGGGTATGGCTACACCTTC.

The genes are TRBV29-1 and TRBJ2-2, with 7 bases that match TRBD2. Germline V CDR1 and CDR2: SQVTM, ANQGSEA. This CDR3 spans 12 amino acids. V shed 4 bases and J 5 bases; nucleotides not matched to a gene: 1. CDR3 sequence: CSVGRETGELFF. In nucleotides, the CDR3 is TGCAGCGTTGGGCGGGAGACCGGGGAGCTGTTTTTT.

The rearrangement uses TRBV29-1 and TRBJ1-1; D may be TRBD1 (5 bases). Germline CDR1 reads SQVTM; CDR2 reads ANQGSEA. V was shortened by 7 bases and J by 1 base, with 10 bases between the two germline ends. CDR3 length: 12 residues. The CDR3 protein is CSARTQNTEAFF. Here the CDR3 DNA reads TGCAGCGCTCGGACACAGAACACTGAAGCTTTCTTT.

The chain is built from TRBV27 and TRBJ1-4, with D maybe TRBD1 (5 bases). The ends were cut back, 6 bases at V and 7 bases at J, with 21 bases in the middle. Germline V gene lookup returns CDR1 MNHEY and CDR2 SMNVEV (reference sequence). The CDR3 is 16 amino acids. CDR3 bases: TGTGCCAGCAGCCCAAGGACGCGGACCCAGGGTGAAAAACTGTTTTTT. As protein: CASSPRTRTQGEKLFF. Looking up the rest from reference TRBV27 and TRBJ1-4 gives the full variable domain: EAQVTQNPRYLITVTGKKLTVTCSQNMNHEYMSWYRQDPGLGLRQIYYSMNVEVTDKGDVPEGYKVSRKEKRNFPLILESPSPNQTSLYFCASSPRTRTQGEKLFFGSGTQLSVL.

V gene TRBV4-1 combines with J gene TRBJ1-1, with a weak D call TRBD1 (5 bases). V was shortened by 0 bases and J by 0 bases, with 23 bases between the two germline ends. Germline V lookup: CDR1 MGHRA, CDR2 YSYEKL. This CDR3 contains 20 residues. DNA of the CDR3: TGCGCCAGCAGCCAAGACCCCCAGTATCGGCAGGGAAGGATGAACACTGAAGCTTTCTTT. It specifies CASSQDPQYRQGRMNTEAFF.

The chain has TRBV12-5 and TRBJ2-3, with 7 nucleotides matching TRBD1. This CDR3 spans 15 amino acids. V lost 4 bases to trimming and J lost 4 bases; unmatched junction nucleotides: 8. Germline V lookup: CDR1 LGHNT, CDR2 FRNRAP. The chain's CDR3 is CASGSPGGRPDTQYF. CDR3 sequence (DNA): TGTGCTAGTGGTTCGCCAGGGGGACGGCCAGATACGCAGTATTTT.

This clone was observed once. The rearrangement links TRBV27 to TRBJ2-1; 8 nucleotides align to TRBD2. The CDR3 totals 18 residues. V dropped 1 base and J dropped 0; count of bases not matched to a gene: 8. In germline, CDR1 is MNHEY, CDR2 SMNVEV (reference sequence). The CDR3 region has the DNA TGTGCCAGCAGTTTATTTTCCGGGAGGGGGAGCTCCTACAATGAGCAGTTCTTC. It encodes CASSLFSGRGSSYNEQFF.

The chain combines TRBV4-3 with TRBJ2-7; D perhaps matches TRBD1 (6 bases). Germline V gene sequence: CDR1 LGHNA, CDR2 YSLEER. This CDR3 spans 16 amino acids. V gave up 1 base and J gave up 9 bases, with 22 bases separating them. CDR3 sequence reads: CASSQGYQGPPFGQYF. The CDR3 region has the DNA TGCGCCAGCAGCCAAGGCTACCAGGGGCCCCCTTTTGGGCAGTACTTC.

In regard to this clone: An end of the junction does not agree with germline; a read error may underlie this. The V gene is TRBV20-1, the J gene TRBJ1-2; D not certain. The CDR3 is 11 amino acids. Germline V gene data show CDR1 as DFQATT and CDR2 as SNEGSKA (reference sequence). The CDR3 loop reads CSASGLSILHF. CDR3 coding DNA: TGCAGTGCTAGCGGGTTATCCATTCTCCACTTC.

The chain has TRBV14 and TRBJ1-2; possibly TRBD1 for D (5 bases). The CDR3 sequence is 14 residues long. CDR1 SGHDN and CDR2 FVKESK come from the germline V gene. Trimming pared 0 bases from V and 2 bases from J, leaving 7 bases between. The CDR3 nucleotides read TGTGCCAGCAGCCAAGAAAGACAGAACTATGGCTACACCTTC. It specifies CASSQERQNYGYTF.

The chain recombines TRBV28 with TRBJ2-5; TRBD2 aligns across 7 bases. The length of the CDR3 is 17 residues. The V and J ends lost 5 bases and 3 bases, in that order; junction bases with no gene match: 15. Germline V gene data show CDR1 as MDHEN and CDR2 as SYDVKM. In DNA, the CDR3 is TGTGCCAGCAGTCCCCCCATGGTCGGGGCGGGAGAAGAGACCCAGTACTTC. This sequence encodes CASSPPMVGAGEETQYF.